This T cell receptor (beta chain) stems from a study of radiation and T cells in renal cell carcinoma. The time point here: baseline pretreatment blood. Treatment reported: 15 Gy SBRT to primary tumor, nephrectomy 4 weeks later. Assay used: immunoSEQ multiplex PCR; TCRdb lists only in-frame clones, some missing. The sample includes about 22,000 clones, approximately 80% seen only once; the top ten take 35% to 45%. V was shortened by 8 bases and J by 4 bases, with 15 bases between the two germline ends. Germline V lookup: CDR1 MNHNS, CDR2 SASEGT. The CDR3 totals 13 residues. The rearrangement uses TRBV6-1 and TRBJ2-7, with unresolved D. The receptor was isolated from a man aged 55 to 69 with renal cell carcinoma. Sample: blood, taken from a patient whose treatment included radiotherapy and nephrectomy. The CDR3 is CASGLETEYEQYF. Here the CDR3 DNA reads TGTGCCAGCGGTTTAGAGACTGAGTACGAGCAGTACTTC.